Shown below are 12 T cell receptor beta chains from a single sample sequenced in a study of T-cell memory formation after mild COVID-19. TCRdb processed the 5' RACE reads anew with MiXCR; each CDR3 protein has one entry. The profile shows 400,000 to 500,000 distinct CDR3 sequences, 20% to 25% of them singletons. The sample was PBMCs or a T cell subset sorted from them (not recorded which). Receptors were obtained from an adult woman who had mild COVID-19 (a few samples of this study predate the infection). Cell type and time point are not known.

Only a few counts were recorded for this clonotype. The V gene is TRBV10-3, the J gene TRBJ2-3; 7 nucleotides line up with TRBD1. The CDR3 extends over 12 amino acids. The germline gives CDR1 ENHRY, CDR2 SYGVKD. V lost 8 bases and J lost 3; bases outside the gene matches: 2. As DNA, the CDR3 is TGTGCCATCGGGACAGTAACAGATACGCAGTATTTT. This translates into CAIGTVTDTQYF.

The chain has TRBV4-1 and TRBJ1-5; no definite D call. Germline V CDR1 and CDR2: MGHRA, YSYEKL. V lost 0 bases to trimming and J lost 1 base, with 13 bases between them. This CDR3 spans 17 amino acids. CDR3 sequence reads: CASSQEGLHVSNQPQHF. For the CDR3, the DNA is TGCGCCAGCAGCCAAGAAGGCCTCCACGTAAGCAATCAGCCCCAGCATTTT.

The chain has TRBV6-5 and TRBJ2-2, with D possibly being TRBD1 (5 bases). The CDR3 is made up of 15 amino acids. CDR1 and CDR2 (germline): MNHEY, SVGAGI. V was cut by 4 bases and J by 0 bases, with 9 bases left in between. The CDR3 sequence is CASSWQGTNTGELFF. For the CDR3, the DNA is TGTGCCAGCAGTTGGCAGGGCACGAACACCGGGGAGCTGTTTTTT.

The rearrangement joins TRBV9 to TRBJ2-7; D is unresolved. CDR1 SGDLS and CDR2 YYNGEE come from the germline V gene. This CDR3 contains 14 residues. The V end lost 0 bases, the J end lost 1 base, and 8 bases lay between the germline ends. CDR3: CASSVADTSYEQYF. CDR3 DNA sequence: TGTGCCAGCAGCGTAGCAGACACGTCCTACGAGCAGTACTTC.

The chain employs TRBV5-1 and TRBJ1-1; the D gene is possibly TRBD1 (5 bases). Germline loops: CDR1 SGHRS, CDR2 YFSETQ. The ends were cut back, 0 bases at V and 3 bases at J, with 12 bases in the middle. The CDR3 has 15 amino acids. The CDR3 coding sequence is TGCGCCAGCAGCTTGGTCGCGGGACCCTACACTGAAGCTTTCTTT. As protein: CASSLVAGPYTEAFF. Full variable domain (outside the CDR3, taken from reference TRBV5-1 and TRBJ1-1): KAGVTQTPRYLIKTRGQQVTLSCSPISGHRSVSWYQQTPGQGLQFLFEYFSETQRNKGNFPGRFSGRQFSNSRSEMNVSTLELGDSALYLCASSLVAGPYTEAFFGQGTRLTVV.

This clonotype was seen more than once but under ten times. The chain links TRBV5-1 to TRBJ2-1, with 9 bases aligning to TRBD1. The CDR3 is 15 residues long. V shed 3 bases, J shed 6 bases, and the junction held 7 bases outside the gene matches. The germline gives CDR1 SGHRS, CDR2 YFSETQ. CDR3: CASSSIPGQGNEQFF. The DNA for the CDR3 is TGCGCCAGCAGCTCAATTCCGGGACAGGGCAATGAGCAGTTCTTC.

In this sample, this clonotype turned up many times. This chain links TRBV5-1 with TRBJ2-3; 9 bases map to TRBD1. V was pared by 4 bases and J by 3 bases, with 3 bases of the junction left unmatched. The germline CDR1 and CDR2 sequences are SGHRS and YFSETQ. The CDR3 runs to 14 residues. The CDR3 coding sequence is TGCGCCAGCAGCATCGGACAGGGGACAGATACGCAGTATTTT. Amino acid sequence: CASSIGQGTDTQYF.

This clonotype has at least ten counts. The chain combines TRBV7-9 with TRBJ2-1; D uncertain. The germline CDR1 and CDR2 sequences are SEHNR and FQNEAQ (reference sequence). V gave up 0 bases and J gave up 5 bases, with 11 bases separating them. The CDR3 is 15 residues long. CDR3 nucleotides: TGTGCCAGCAGCTTAGCTTTCGGCGGCGACAATGAGCAGTTCTTC. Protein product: CASSLAFGGDNEQFF.

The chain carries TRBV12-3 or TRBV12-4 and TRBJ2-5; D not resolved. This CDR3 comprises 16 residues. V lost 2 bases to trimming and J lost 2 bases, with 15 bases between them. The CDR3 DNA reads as TGTGCCAGCAGTTTAAGTTTAGGATACACACAAGAGACCCAGTACTTC. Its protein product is CASSLSLGYTQETQYF.

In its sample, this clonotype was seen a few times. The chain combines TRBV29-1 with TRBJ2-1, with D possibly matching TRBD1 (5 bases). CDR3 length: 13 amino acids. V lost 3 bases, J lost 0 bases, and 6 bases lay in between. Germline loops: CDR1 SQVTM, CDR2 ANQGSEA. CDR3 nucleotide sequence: TGCAGCGTTGACAGGGCCTCCTACAATGAGCAGTTCTTC. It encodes CSVDRASYNEQFF.

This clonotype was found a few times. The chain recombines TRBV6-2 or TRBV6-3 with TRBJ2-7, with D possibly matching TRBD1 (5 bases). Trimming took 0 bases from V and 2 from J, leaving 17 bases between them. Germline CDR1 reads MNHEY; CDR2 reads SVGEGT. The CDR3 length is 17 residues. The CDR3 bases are TGTGCCAGCAGTTACTCGATAAGGGGAAGGGCGACCTACGAGCAGTACTTC. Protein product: CASSYSIRGRATYEQYF.

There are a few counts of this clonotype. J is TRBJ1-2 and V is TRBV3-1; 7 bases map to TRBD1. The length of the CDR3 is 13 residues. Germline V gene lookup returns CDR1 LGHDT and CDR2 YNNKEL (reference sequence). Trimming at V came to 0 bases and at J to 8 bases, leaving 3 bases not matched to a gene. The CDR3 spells CASSQDVRGGYTF. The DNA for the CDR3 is TGTGCCAGCAGCCAAGATGTCAGGGGGGGCTACACCTTC.